This record looks at one TCR beta chain sequence and its context. Its antigen remains unidentified. These data originate in a study of untreated major depressive disorder. Sequenced by immunoSEQ multiplex PCR; TCRdb stores in-frame clones only, minus some. The data hold under 25,000 clones, with more than 85% observed a single time. Overall study findings and caveats: Differences in TRBV25-01 and TRBV02-01 usage did not reach significance. CD4+ T cells from depressed patients used TRBV05-01 (Vbeta 5.1) more often than controls. Three preselected Vbeta families were the sole sequencing comparisons.

Each depressed patient was pairwise matched to a non-depressed control for sex, age, current smoking status and body mass index. Per germline, CDR1 SGHNT and CDR2 YENEEA. V was clipped by 1 base and J by 4 bases, with 10 bases between them. This CDR3 has 14 amino acids. This sequence was found in a woman in her 40s with major depressive disorder. The chain is built from TRBV11-3 and TRBJ2-5; D unresolved. The source material was CD4+ T cells from PBMCs. This CDR3 reads CASSLATGLETQYF. The CDR3 DNA is TGTGCCAGCAGCTTAGCAACCGGGTTAGAGACCCAGTACTTC.